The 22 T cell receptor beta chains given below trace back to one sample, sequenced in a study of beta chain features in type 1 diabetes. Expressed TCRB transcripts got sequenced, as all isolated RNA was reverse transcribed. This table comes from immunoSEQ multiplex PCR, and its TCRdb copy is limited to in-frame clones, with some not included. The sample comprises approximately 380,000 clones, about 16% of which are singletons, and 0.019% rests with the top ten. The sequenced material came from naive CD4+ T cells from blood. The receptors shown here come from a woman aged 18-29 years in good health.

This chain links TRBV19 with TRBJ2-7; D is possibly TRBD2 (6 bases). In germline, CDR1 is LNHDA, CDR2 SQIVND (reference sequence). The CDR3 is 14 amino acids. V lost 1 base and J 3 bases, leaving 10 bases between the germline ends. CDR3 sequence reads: CASSIGGTNYEQYF. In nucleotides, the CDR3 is TGTGCCAGTAGTATAGGCGGGACGAACTACGAGCAGTACTTC.

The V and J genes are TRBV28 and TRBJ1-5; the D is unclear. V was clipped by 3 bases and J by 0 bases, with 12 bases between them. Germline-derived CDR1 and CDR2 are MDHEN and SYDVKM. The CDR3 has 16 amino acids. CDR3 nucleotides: TGTGCCAGCAGTTTCCCTAGGGAGAATAGCAATCAGCCCCAGCATTTT. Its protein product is CASSFPRENSNQPQHF.

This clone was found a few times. The CDR3 reads CASGQAAGTEAFF. CDR3 bases: TGTGCCAGTGGACAGGCAGCGGGCACTGAAGCTTTCTTT. The chain carries TRBV27 and TRBJ1-1; 7 bases match TRBD1. Germline V gene data show CDR1 as MNHEY and CDR2 as SMNVEV (reference sequence). The CDR3 is 13 residues long. V lost 9 bases, J lost 4 bases, and 8 bases stayed unmatched.

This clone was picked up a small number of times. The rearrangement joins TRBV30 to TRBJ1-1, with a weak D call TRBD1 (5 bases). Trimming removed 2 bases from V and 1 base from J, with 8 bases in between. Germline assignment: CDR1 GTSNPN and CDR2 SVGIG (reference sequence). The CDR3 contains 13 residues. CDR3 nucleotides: TGTGCCTGGAGTTTTGGACAGAACACTGAAGCTTTCTTT. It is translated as CAWSFGQNTEAFF.

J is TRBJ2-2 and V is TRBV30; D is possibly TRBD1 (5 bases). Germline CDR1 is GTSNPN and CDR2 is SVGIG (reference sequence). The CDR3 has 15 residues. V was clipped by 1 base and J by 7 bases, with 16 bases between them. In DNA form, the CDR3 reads TGTGCCTGGAGTGACGTTCAGGGCTTTATCGGGGAGCTGTTTTTT. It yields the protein CAWSDVQGFIGELFF.

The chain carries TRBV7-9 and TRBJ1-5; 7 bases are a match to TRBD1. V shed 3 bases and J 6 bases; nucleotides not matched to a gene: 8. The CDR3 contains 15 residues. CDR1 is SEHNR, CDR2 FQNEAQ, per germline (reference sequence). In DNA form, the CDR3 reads TGTGCCAGCAGCTTGAAGGGGGCGGTGGGTCAGCCCCAGCATTTT. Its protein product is CASSLKGAVGQPQHF.

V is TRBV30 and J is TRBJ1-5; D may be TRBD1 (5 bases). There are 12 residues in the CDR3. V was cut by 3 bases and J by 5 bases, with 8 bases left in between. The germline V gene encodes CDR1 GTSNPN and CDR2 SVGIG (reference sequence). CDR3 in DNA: TGTGCCTGGAGATCAGGGCATCAGCCCCAGCATTTT. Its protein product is CAWRSGHQPQHF.

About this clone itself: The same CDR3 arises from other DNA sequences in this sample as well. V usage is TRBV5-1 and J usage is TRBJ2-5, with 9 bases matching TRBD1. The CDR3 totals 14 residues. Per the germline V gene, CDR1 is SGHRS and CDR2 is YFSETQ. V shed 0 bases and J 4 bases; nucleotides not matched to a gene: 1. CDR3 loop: CASSLAGQGETQYF. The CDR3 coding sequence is TGCGCCAGCAGCTTGGCGGGACAGGGAGAGACCCAGTACTTC.

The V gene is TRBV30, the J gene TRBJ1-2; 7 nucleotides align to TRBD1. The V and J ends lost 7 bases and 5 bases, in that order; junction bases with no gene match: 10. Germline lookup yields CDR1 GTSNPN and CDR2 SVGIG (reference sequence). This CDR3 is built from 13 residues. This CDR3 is CALTGLGVYGYTF. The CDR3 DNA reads TGTGCCTTGACAGGGTTGGGCGTATATGGCTACACCTTC. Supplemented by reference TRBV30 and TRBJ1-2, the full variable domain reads SQTIHQWPATLVQPVGSPLSLECTVEGTSNPNLYWYRQAAGRGLQLLFYSVGIGQISSEVPQNLSASRPQDRQFILSSKKLLLSDSGFYLCALTGLGVYGYTFGSGTRLTVV.

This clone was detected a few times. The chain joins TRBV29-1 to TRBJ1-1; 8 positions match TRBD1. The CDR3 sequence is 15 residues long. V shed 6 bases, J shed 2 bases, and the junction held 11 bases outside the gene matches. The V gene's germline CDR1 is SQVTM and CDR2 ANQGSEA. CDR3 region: CSVAGTGARNTEAFF. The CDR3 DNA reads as TGCAGCGTCGCCGGGACAGGAGCCCGAAACACTGAAGCTTTCTTT.

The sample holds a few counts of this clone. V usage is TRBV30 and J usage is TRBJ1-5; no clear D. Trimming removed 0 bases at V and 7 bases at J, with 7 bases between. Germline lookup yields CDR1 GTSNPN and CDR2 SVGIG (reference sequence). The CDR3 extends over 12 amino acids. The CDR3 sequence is CAWSVGVQPQHF. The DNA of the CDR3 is TGTGCCTGGAGTGTCGGGGTCCAGCCCCAGCATTTT.

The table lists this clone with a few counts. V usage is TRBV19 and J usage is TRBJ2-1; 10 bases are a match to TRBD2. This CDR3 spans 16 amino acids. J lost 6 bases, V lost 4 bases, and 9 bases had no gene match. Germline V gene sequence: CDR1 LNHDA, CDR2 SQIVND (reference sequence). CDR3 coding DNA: TGTGCCAGTAGTAGCCCCGGTAGCGGGAGGAGCAATGAGCAGTTCTTC. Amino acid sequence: CASSSPGSGRSNEQFF.

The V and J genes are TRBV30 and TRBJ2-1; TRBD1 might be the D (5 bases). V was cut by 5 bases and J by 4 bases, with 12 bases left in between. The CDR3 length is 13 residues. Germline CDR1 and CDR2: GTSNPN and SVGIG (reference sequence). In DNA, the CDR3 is TGTGCCTGGGGATTGGGGCCTTACAATGAGCAGTTCTTC. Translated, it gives CAWGLGPYNEQFF.

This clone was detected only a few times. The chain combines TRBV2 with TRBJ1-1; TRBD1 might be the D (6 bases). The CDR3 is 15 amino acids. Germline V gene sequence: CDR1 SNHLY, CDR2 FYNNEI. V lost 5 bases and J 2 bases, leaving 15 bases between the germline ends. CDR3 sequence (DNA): TGTGCCAGCAGTCCCCAACTCAGGGGCAACACTGAAGCTTTCTTT. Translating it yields CASSPQLRGNTEAFF.

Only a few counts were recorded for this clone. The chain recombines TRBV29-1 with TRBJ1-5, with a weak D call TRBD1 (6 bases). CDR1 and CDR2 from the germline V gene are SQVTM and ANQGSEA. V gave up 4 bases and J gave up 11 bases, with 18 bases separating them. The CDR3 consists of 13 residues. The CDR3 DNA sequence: TGCAGCGTTGGTTCAGGGGACGATCGGACCCAGCATTTT. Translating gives CSVGSGDDRTQHF. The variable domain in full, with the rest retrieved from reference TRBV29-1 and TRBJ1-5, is SAVISQKPSRDICQRGTSLTIQCQVDSQVTMMFWYRQQPGQSLTLIATANQGSEATYESGFVIDKFPISRPNLTFSTLTVSNMSPEDSSIYLCSVGSGDDRTQHFGDGTRLSIL.

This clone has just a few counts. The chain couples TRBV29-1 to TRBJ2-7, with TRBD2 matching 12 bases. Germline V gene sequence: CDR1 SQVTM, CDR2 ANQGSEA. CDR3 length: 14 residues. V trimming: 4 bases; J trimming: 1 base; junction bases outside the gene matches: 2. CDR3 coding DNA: TGCAGCGTTGGACTAGCGGGAGTTTCCTACGAGCAGTACTTC. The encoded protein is CSVGLAGVSYEQYF.

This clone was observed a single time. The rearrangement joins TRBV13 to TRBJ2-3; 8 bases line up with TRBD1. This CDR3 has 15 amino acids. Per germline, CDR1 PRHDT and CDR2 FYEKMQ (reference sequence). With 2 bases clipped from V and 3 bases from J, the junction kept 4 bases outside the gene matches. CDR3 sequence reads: CASSLFTGGTDTQYF. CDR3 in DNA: TGTGCCAGCAGCTTATTCACAGGGGGTACAGATACGCAGTATTTT.

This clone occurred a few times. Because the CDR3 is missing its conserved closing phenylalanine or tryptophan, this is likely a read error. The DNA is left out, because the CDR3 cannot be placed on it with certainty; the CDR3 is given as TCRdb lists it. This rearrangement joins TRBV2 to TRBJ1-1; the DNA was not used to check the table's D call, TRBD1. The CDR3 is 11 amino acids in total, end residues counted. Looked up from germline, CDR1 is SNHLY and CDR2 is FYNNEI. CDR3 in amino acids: CASSENSMATR.

The CDR3: CASSDILILRESKVRETQYF. The CDR3 DNA reads TGTGCCAGCAGTGATATCCTGATCCTCCGGGAATCGAAAGTGCGGGAGACCCAGTACTTC. The rearrangement uses TRBV5-4 and TRBJ2-5, with D perhaps matching TRBD2 (5 bases). V was shortened by 5 bases and J by 5 bases, with 34 bases between the two germline ends. Germline loops: CDR1 SGHNT, CDR2 YYREEE (reference sequence). The CDR3 has 20 residues.

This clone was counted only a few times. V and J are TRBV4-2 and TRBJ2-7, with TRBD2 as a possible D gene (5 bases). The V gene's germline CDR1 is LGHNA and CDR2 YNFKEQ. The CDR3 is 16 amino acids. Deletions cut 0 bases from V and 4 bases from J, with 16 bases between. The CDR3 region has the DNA TGTGCCAGCAGCCAAGATCACGAGGGAAAGAGGTACGAGCAGTACTTC. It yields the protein CASSQDHEGKRYEQYF.

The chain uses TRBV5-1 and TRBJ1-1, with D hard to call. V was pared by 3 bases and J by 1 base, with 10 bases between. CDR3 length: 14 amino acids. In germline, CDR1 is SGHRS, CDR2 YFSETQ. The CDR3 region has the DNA TGCGCCAGCAGCTCCAGGTCACCGAACACTGAAGCTTTCTTT. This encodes CASSSRSPNTEAFF.

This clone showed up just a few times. The CDR3 here is CASSLSRTGRGDGYTF. For the CDR3, the DNA is TGTGCCAGCAGCTTAAGTAGGACAGGGAGGGGTGATGGCTACACCTTC. The gene calls are TRBV7-2 and TRBJ1-2; TRBD1 matches 8 bases. Trimming at V came to 2 bases and at J to 6 bases, leaving 11 bases not matched to a gene. Germline CDR1 reads SGHTA; CDR2 reads FQGNSA. CDR3 size: 16 residues.